The 14 T cell receptor beta chains given below trace back to one sample, sequenced in a study of regulatory T cells in long-lasting Graves disease (dated by TCRdb to about 2021). Libraries were prepared through multiplex PCR. Sequencing took place on an Illumina HiSeq 4000. TCR beta libraries were built with iRepertoire HTBI primers and Arm-PCR amplification of CDR3 regions. TCRdb ran its own pipeline on the public reads, namely fastp trimming at Q25 and MiXCR clone calling, and kept in-frame beta chains. Each entry merges the rows of one CDR3 protein and shows their most common DNA and genes. The sample records under 400,000 distinct CDR3 sequences, approximately 16% of which are singletons. About 27% of the sample is taken by the ten largest. Per the publication, the time point label means: newly diagnosed GD, antithyroid drugs for less than 3 months. For both TCR sequencing and RNA sequencing, RNA was extracted from PBMCs in TRIzol.

These data were likewise used in another study, on T cells in Graves' hyperthyroidism and ophthalmopathy.

The material was peripheral blood mononuclear cells (PBMCs), obtained at new diagnosis, from a patient treated with antithyroid drugs. These receptors were collected from a man between 35 and 55 years old with Graves disease. Donor details come from another sample of the same person, matched by shared clones.

The V gene is TRBV6-5, the J gene TRBJ1-2, with no clear D. The V and J ends lost 2 bases and 3 bases respectively, with 13 bases between them. Germline V gives CDR1 MNHEY, CDR2 SVGAGI. The CDR3 sequence is 15 residues long. CDR3 loop: CASSYRRVDYYGYTF. Written as DNA, the CDR3 is TGTGCCAGCAGTTACCGGAGGGTAGATTACTATGGCTACACCTTC.

This chain connects TRBV29-1 to TRBJ2-1; 9 bases align to TRBD1. The length of the CDR3 is 15 residues. Trimming took 6 bases from V and 4 from J; bases not matched to a gene: 10. CDR1 is SQVTM and CDR2 is ANQGSEA in the germline V gene. CDR3 sequence: CSVYLPGTGYNEQFF. DNA for the CDR3: TGCAGCGTCTACCTTCCAGGGACAGGGTACAATGAGCAGTTCTTC.

The rearrangement joins TRBV5-6 to TRBJ1-5; possibly TRBD1 for D (6 bases). This CDR3 region has 14 residues. The germline CDR1 and CDR2 sequences are SGHDT and YYEEEE. Trimming cost V 7 bases and J 8 bases, with 19 bases left between them. DNA for the CDR3: TGTGCCAGCTCCCCTGGGGGAGGGGGTGAGCCCCAGCATTTT. Its protein is CASSPGGGGEPQHF.

The rearrangement uses TRBV10-1 and TRBJ1-1; D is unclear. The germline CDR1 and CDR2 sequences are WNHNN and SYGVQD (reference sequence). Trimming removed 8 bases from V and 8 bases from J, with 18 bases in between. This CDR3 is built from 13 residues. This CDR3 reads CASQDVLGTEAFF. The DNA for the CDR3 is TGCGCCAGCCAGGACGTCCTAGGAACGGAAGCTTTCTTT.

This clonotype has ten or more counts. J is TRBJ1-1 and V is TRBV3-1; 7 positions agree with TRBD1. The CDR3 has 13 residues. The V and J ends lost 1 base and 4 bases, in that order; junction bases with no gene match: 0. Germline values: CDR1 LGHDT, CDR2 YNNKEL (reference sequence). The CDR3 here is CASSQAGGTEAFF. CDR3 DNA: TGTGCCAGCAGCCAAGCAGGGGGCACTGAAGCTTTCTTT. Looking up the rest from reference TRBV3-1 and TRBJ1-1 gives the full variable domain: DTAVSQTPKYLVTQMGNDKSIKCEQNLGHDTMYWYKQDSKKFLKIMFSYNNKELIINETVPNRFSPKSPDKAHLNLHINSLELGDSAVYFCASSQAGGTEAFFGQGTRLTVV.

This clonotype was counted a few times. The V and J genes are TRBV20-1 and TRBJ2-2; TRBD2 matches 10 bases. V lost 7 bases and J lost 6; bases outside the gene matches: 8. CDR1 is DFQATT and CDR2 is SNEGSKA in the germline V gene (reference sequence). The CDR3 spans 14 residues. The CDR3 region is CSDSLAGAAGELFF. The CDR3 region has the DNA TGCAGTGATAGTCTAGCGGGGGCGGCCGGGGAGCTGTTTTTT.

This clonotype was counted many times. The chain links TRBV28 to TRBJ2-1; 11 bases map to TRBD2. The V and J ends lost 0 bases and 6 bases, in that order; junction bases with no gene match: 1. Germline CDR1 MDHEN, CDR2 SYDVKM. CDR3 length: 15 residues. The CDR3 protein is CASSLWTSGTNEQFF. CDR3 coding DNA: TGTGCCAGCAGTTTATGGACTAGCGGGACCAATGAGCAGTTCTTC. Filled out from reference TRBV28 and TRBJ2-1, the complete variable domain reads DVKVTQSSRYLVKRTGEKVFLECVQDMDHENMFWYRQDPGLGLRLIYFSYDVKMKEKGDIPEGYSVSREKKERFSLILESASTNQTSMYLCASSLWTSGTNEQFFGPGTRLTVL.

This clonotype was seen only a few times. The chain joins TRBV28 to TRBJ2-1; D remains ambiguous. Trimming took off 8 bases at V and 0 bases at J, with 8 bases between the two ends. The CDR3 totals 13 residues. The germline gives CDR1 MDHEN, CDR2 SYDVKM. The CDR3 coding sequence is TGTGCCAGCGGCCAGGACTCCTACAATGAGCAGTTCTTC. This translates into CASGQDSYNEQFF.

The sample holds many counts of this clonotype. This chain links TRBV18 with TRBJ1-6; 7 nucleotides agree with TRBD1. V gave up 5 bases and J gave up 7 bases; unmatched junction bases: 11. Germline CDR1 KGHSH, CDR2 LQKENI. The CDR3 loop spans 16 amino acids. The CDR3 DNA sequence: TGTGCCAGCTCATCTTTTTTCGGACAGGACAATTCACCCCTCCACTTT. Amino acid sequence: CASSSFFGQDNSPLHF.

This chain uses TRBV2 with TRBJ1-5, with a weak D call TRBD1 (5 bases). The V end lost 4 bases, the J end lost 5 bases, and 12 bases lay between the germline ends. Germline V CDR1 and CDR2: SNHLY, FYNNEI. The CDR3 totals 14 residues. The CDR3 loop reads CASSASGRDQPQHF. Here the CDR3 DNA reads TGTGCCAGCAGTGCATCAGGGAGGGATCAGCCCCAGCATTTT.

This clonotype came up many times. This chain joins TRBV3-1 and TRBJ1-2; unclear D gene. Germline V gene data show CDR1 as LGHDT and CDR2 as YNNKEL (reference sequence). The CDR3 is 13 residues long. V lost 4 bases and J lost 8, with 14 bases in between. CDR3 in amino acids: CASSPRGSIGYTF. For the CDR3, the DNA is TGTGCCAGCAGCCCTCGCGGATCTATCGGCTACACCTTC.

This clonotype has ten or more counts. This chain links TRBV20-1 with TRBJ1-5; no firm D call. CDR1 DFQATT and CDR2 SNEGSKA come from the germline V gene (reference sequence). With 7 bases removed from V and 1 base from J, the gap between germline ends came to 11 bases. This CDR3 has 13 amino acids. CDR3 coding DNA: TGCAGTGGAGTCATGGGGAGCAATCAGCCCCAGCATTTT. Residues: CSGVMGSNQPQHF.

V usage is TRBV20-1 and J usage is TRBJ2-5; D gene ambiguous. CDR1 is DFQATT and CDR2 is SNEGSKA in the germline V gene (reference sequence). The length of the CDR3 is 13 residues. V lost 5 bases, J lost 0 bases, and 10 bases lay in between. The CDR3 region is CSADHLYQETQYF. The CDR3 nucleotides are TGCAGTGCTGACCACTTGTACCAAGAGACCCAGTACTTC.

This clonotype was seen a handful of times. The chain recombines TRBV27 with TRBJ1-2; TRBD1 aligns across 10 bases. Unmatched junction bases numbered 7, after V lost 3 bases and J lost 6 bases. The CDR3 runs to 15 residues. CDR1 is MNHEY and CDR2 is SMNVEV in the germline V gene (reference sequence). The CDR3 region has the DNA TGTGCCAGCAGTTTCGCCGGGACAGGGGTTAATGGCTACACCTTC. Translated, it gives CASSFAGTGVNGYTF.